The 15 T cell receptor beta chains reported below all come from one sample, sequenced in a study of blood T cell repertoires in COVID-19. Here immunoSEQ multiplex PCR was the method, and the copy in TCRdb shows in-frame clones only, minus some. This sample has about 140,000 clones; over 65% occur once, and the top ten carry roughly 15%. The sequenced sample consisted of peripheral blood. Receptors were obtained from a man between 45 and 60 years old with acute or convalescent COVID-19.

The chain couples TRBV11-2 to TRBJ1-6; D is undetermined. Germline values: CDR1 SGHAT, CDR2 FQNNGV. The CDR3 sequence is 12 residues long. Trimming pared 5 bases from V and 8 bases from J, leaving 7 bases between. DNA for the CDR3: TGTGCCAGCAGCCCCAACTATTCACCCCTCCACTTT. It codes for CASSPNYSPLHF.

This clone has only one observation. CDR3 sequence: CASSSPGHTDTQYF. CDR3 sequence (DNA): TGTGCCAGCAGTTCTCCGGGACATACAGATACGCAGTATTTT. The chain links TRBV6-1 to TRBJ2-3; D perhaps matches TRBD1 (6 bases). Trimming cost V 5 bases and J 3 bases, with 12 bases left between them. This CDR3 comprises 14 residues. CDR1 MNHNS and CDR2 SASEGT come from the germline V gene.

The rearrangement uses TRBV6-5 and TRBJ1-6; 7 bases map to TRBD1. Unmatched junction bases numbered 10, after V lost 7 bases and J lost 7 bases. Germline V gives CDR1 MNHEY, CDR2 SVGAGI. This CDR3 comprises 15 residues. CDR3 DNA: TGTGCCAGCAACCACTTCCGGGACAGCAATTCACCCCTCCACTTT. This sequence encodes CASNHFRDSNSPLHF.

The genes are TRBV6-5 and TRBJ2-1; tentatively, D is TRBD2 (5 bases). Germline V gene lookup returns CDR1 MNHEY and CDR2 SVGAGI. This CDR3 spans 16 amino acids. V dropped 4 bases and J dropped 4 bases, with 17 bases sitting between them. The CDR3 DNA is TGTGCCAGCAGTTCCCGGGCTAGCCCGTTTTACAATGAGCAGTTCTTC. Its translation is CASSSRASPFYNEQFF.

V and J are TRBV2 and TRBJ2-5; 10 positions match TRBD1. The CDR3 totals 15 residues. With 3 bases clipped from V and 6 bases from J, the junction kept 7 bases outside the gene matches. CDR1 and CDR2 from the germline V gene are SNHLY and FYNNEI. CDR3 protein: CASSEGTGAIKTQYF. Written as DNA, the CDR3 is TGTGCCAGCAGTGAGGGGACAGGGGCCATCAAGACCCAGTACTTC.

V usage is TRBV19 and J usage is TRBJ2-5, with D possibly matching TRBD2 (6 bases). The CDR3 spans 15 residues. From germline, CDR1 is LNHDA and CDR2 SQIVND (reference sequence). Trimming cost V 6 bases and J 0 bases, with 14 bases left between them. CDR3 in amino acids: CASSTSEGYQETQYF. The CDR3, as DNA: TGTGCCAGTAGCACCTCGGAGGGGTACCAAGAGACCCAGTACTTC.

V usage is TRBV7-9 and J usage is TRBJ1-1; unclear D gene. CDR1 SEHNR and CDR2 FQNEAQ come from the germline V gene (reference sequence). This CDR3 is 12 amino acids long. Trimming removed 5 bases at V and 4 bases at J, with 8 bases between. The CDR3 nucleotides are TGTGCCAGCAGCACAGACCTCACTGAAGCTTTCTTT. Encoded protein: CASSTDLTEAFF.

This clone was picked up a small number of times. The chain couples TRBV30 to TRBJ2-1, with 7 bases fitting TRBD2. The CDR3 totals 15 residues. Germline assignment: CDR1 GTSNPN and CDR2 SVGIG (reference sequence). V trimming: 6 bases; J trimming: 1 base; junction bases outside the gene matches: 9. The CDR3 coding sequence is TGTGCCTGCGGGGAGGGGACGGCGTCCTACAATGAGCAGTTCTTC. It yields the protein CACGEGTASYNEQFF.

V and J are TRBV2 and TRBJ2-3, with 11 positions matching TRBD2. The CDR3 covers 15 residues. Per germline, CDR1 SNHLY and CDR2 FYNNEI. V gave up 6 bases and J gave up 7 bases; unmatched junction bases: 9. CDR3 nucleotide sequence: TGTGCCAGCAGGCCACTAGCGGGGGAGCGGAATACGCAGTATTTT. Residues: CASRPLAGERNTQYF.

The chain couples TRBV5-1 to TRBJ1-6, with 8 bases matching TRBD1. Germline values: CDR1 SGHRS, CDR2 YFSETQ. This CDR3 is 14 amino acids long. With 6 bases clipped from V and 7 bases from J, the junction kept 6 bases outside the gene matches. The CDR3 spells CASTAGQGNSPLHF. In DNA, the CDR3 is TGCGCCAGCACCGCCGGACAGGGCAATTCACCCCTCCACTTT.

This clone was observed a few times. This CDR3 reads CASSLERGYTEAFF. The CDR3 DNA is TGTGCCAGCAGCTTAGAGAGGGGGTACACTGAAGCTTTCTTT. The V and J genes are TRBV7-2 and TRBJ1-1; perhaps TRBD1 as D (6 bases). CDR3 length equals 14 residues. CDR1 is SGHTA and CDR2 is FQGNSA in the germline V gene. Trimming stripped 1 base from V and 3 bases from J, with 9 bases between.

This chain connects TRBV14 to TRBJ2-7; 11 positions match TRBD2. Trimming cost V 0 bases and J 2 bases; bases outside gene matches: 3. The CDR3 length is 16 residues. The germline V gene has CDR1 SGHDN and CDR2 FVKESK. In DNA, the CDR3 is TGTGCCAGCAGCCAAGAAGGTAGCGGGGGGGCCTACGAGCAGTACGTC. Amino acid sequence: CASSQEGSGGAYEQYV.

This clone was recorded a few times. The V call is TRBV2, the J call TRBJ1-1, with TRBD1 as a possible D gene (5 bases). From germline, CDR1 is SNHLY and CDR2 FYNNEI. V lost 6 bases to trimming and J lost 5 bases, with 19 bases between them. This CDR3 region has 15 residues. In DNA, the CDR3 is TGTGCCAGCAGCGATCCGGCAGGGTATGGGACTGAAGCTTTCTTT. Amino acids: CASSDPAGYGTEAFF. Filled out from reference TRBV2 and TRBJ1-1, the complete variable domain reads EPEVTQTPSHQVTQMGQEVILRCVPISNHLYFYWYRQILGQKVEFLVSFYNNEISEKSEIFDDQFSVERPDGSNFTLKIRSTKLEDSAMYFCASSDPAGYGTEAFFGQGTRLTVV.

V and J are TRBV7-6 and TRBJ1-1; D remains ambiguous. Germline V CDR1 and CDR2: SGHVS, FNYEAQ. V lost 4 bases and J lost 1, with 10 bases in between. CDR3 length: 14 residues. CDR3 DNA sequence: TGTGCCAGCAGCTCCATAACGGGGAACACTGAAGCTTTCTTT. As protein: CASSSITGNTEAFF.

This chain connects TRBV19 to TRBJ1-5, with 7 bases that match TRBD1. CDR3 length: 13 amino acids. V was clipped by 6 bases and J by 5 bases; unmatched bases: 4. Germline V gives CDR1 LNHDA, CDR2 SQIVND (reference sequence). CDR3 DNA sequence: TGTGCCAGTAGAAGAGGGGGCCATCAGCCCCAGCATTTT. Encoded protein: CASRRGGHQPQHF. Based on the CDR3 plus reference TRBV19 and TRBJ1-5, the full variable domain is DGGITQSPKYLFRKEGQNVTLSCEQNLNHDAMYWYRQDPGQGLRLIYYSQIVNDFQKGDIAEGYSVSREKKESFPLTVTSAQKNPTAFYLCASRRGGHQPQHFGDGTRLSIL.